The 3 T cell receptor beta chains below all came from one sample that was sequenced in a study of CD8 T cells in ankylosing spondylitis. TCRdb processed the 5' RACE reads anew with MiXCR; each CDR3 protein has one entry. The data show about 250,000 distinct CDR3 sequences, 10% to 13% seen once. Sequencing used blood, either unsorted or a sorted T cell fraction (not recorded which). The receptors come from a male donor with ankylosing spondylitis or in good health (not recorded which).

This clonotype has at least ten counts. The chain has TRBV20-1 and TRBJ1-1; a weak D match, TRBD1 (5 bases). Trimming left V 3 bases short and J 1 base short, with 9 bases between. Germline V gene lookup returns CDR1 DFQATT and CDR2 SNEGSKA (reference sequence). The CDR3 extends over 13 amino acids. The CDR3 here is CSARGVGNTEAFF. The CDR3 DNA is TGCAGTGCTAGGGGGGTGGGGAACACTGAAGCTTTCTTT.

In this sample, this clonotype turned up a few times. CDR3 region: CSVDQGTGDTGELFF. The CDR3 coding sequence is TGCAGCGTTGATCAAGGGACAGGGGACACCGGGGAGCTGTTTTTT. The genes are TRBV29-1 and TRBJ2-2, with 10 bases aligning to TRBD1. Germline V gene lookup returns CDR1 SQVTM and CDR2 ANQGSEA. This CDR3 spans 15 amino acids. With V trimmed by 3 bases and J by 3 bases, 4 bases remained unmatched.

This clonotype was seen repeatedly, ten times or more. The V and J genes are TRBV7-9 and TRBJ1-5; TRBD1 is a possible D gene (5 bases). The V end was cut by 1 base, the J end by 6 bases, with 13 bases between. Per germline, CDR1 SEHNR and CDR2 FQNEAQ (reference sequence). This CDR3 is built from 15 residues. The CDR3 DNA reads TGTGCCAGCAGCTTAGGCCAGGGAAACGGTCAGCCCCAGCATTTT. It is translated as CASSLGQGNGQPQHF.